The 19 T cell receptor beta chains below were found in one sample sequenced in a study of T-cell memory formation after mild COVID-19. Each CDR3 protein is one row after TCRdb ran MiXCR on the 5' RACE reads. Of about 360,000 distinct CDR3 sequences listed, approximately 14% are singletons. The sample taken for sequencing was PBMCs or a T cell subset sorted from them (not recorded which). These TCRs come from a man between 18 and 35 years old who had mild COVID-19 (a few samples of this study predate the infection). Cell type and time point are not known.

The chain combines TRBV11-2 with TRBJ2-2; unclear D gene. CDR3 size: 10 residues. The germline V gene encodes CDR1 SGHAT and CDR2 FQNNGV. V was cut by 6 bases and J by 9 bases, with 5 bases left in between. The CDR3 DNA reads as TGTGCCAGCAGTCTTCGGGAGCTGTTTTTT. This gives the protein CASSLRELFF.

This clonotype was seen a handful of times. The chain has TRBV7-3 and TRBJ2-6; weak D call: TRBD2 (5 bases). This CDR3 has 17 amino acids. Trimming pared 2 bases from V and 2 bases from J, leaving 13 bases between. The germline gives CDR1 SGHTA, CDR2 FQGTGA. The CDR3 here is CASSLVGSNTGANVLTF. The DNA for the CDR3 is TGTGCCAGCAGCTTAGTGGGGAGTAACACTGGGGCCAACGTCCTGACTTTC. Full variable domain (remainder filled in from reference TRBV7-3 and TRBJ2-6): GAGVSQTPSNKVTEKGKYVELRCDPISGHTALYWYRQSLGQGPEFLIYFQGTGAADDSGLPNDRFFAVRPEGSVSTLKIQRTERGDSAVYLCASSLVGSNTGANVLTFGAGSRLTVL.

This CDR3 is CASSGDGYSNQPQHF. Here the CDR3 DNA reads TGTGCCAGCAGCGGGGACGGTTATAGCAATCAGCCCCAGCATTTT. The gene calls are TRBV7-9 and TRBJ1-5; possible D gene TRBD1, 5 bases. The CDR3 has 15 amino acids. The V end lost 5 bases, the J end lost 0 bases, and 11 bases lay between the germline ends. Germline lookup yields CDR1 SEHNR and CDR2 FQNEAQ (reference sequence).

This clonotype has more than one count but fewer than ten. The V gene is TRBV12-5, the J gene TRBJ2-3, with D perhaps matching TRBD2 (6 bases). Trimming left V 0 bases short and J 2 bases short, with 12 bases between. CDR3 length: 16 amino acids. Germline lookup yields CDR1 LGHNT and CDR2 FRNRAP. This chain's CDR3 is CASGLVVTGDTDTQYF. Written as DNA, the CDR3 is TGTGCTAGTGGTTTGGTAGTTACGGGGGACACAGATACGCAGTATTTT.

The chain recombines TRBV6-5 with TRBJ1-1; 10 positions match TRBD1. The CDR3 extends over 20 amino acids. CDR1 MNHEY and CDR2 SVGAGI come from the germline V gene. Trimming removed 11 bases from V and 1 base from J; junction bases left unmatched: 25. Written as DNA, the CDR3 is TGTGCCGGAGGGGGTAACAGGACAGGGGGAAATCTCGGCAAGAACACTGAAGCTTTCTTT. Protein: CAGGGNRTGGNLGKNTEAFF.

Only a few counts were recorded for this clonotype. The V and J genes are TRBV5-1 and TRBJ1-2; the D is unclear. Deletions cut 0 bases from V and 2 bases from J, with 11 bases between. The CDR3 totals 15 residues. The V gene's germline CDR1 is SGHRS and CDR2 YFSETQ. The CDR3, as DNA: TGCGCCAGCAGCTTGGAAAGTTGGGGAAACTATGGCTACACCTTC. Protein sequence: CASSLESWGNYGYTF. Full variable domain (remainder filled in from reference TRBV5-1 and TRBJ1-2): KAGVTQTPRYLIKTRGQQVTLSCSPISGHRSVSWYQQTPGQGLQFLFEYFSETQRNKGNFPGRFSGRQFSNSRSEMNVSTLELGDSALYLCASSLESWGNYGYTFGSGTRLTVV.

The chain has TRBV4-1 and TRBJ1-1, with D perhaps matching TRBD1 (6 bases). Germline V gives CDR1 MGHRA, CDR2 YSYEKL. V was trimmed by 0 bases and J by 11 bases, leaving 13 bases between them. CDR3 size: 13 residues. CDR3 in amino acids: CASSQDIEGDAFF. In DNA form, the CDR3 reads TGCGCCAGCAGCCAAGACATCGAGGGGGATGCTTTCTTT.

The V gene is TRBV7-3, the J gene TRBJ2-1; weak D call: TRBD1 (6 bases). Germline V CDR1 and CDR2: SGHTA, FQGTGA. Trimming removed 5 bases at V and 7 bases at J, with 9 bases between. The CDR3 runs 12 residues. CDR3 sequence (DNA): TGTGCCAGCAGCCAGAGGGGGAATGAGCAGTTCTTC. It yields the protein CASSQRGNEQFF.

This clonotype was counted only a few times. The chain carries TRBV6-2 or TRBV6-3 and TRBJ2-5; maybe TRBD2 (6 bases). Germline CDR1 and CDR2: MNHEY and SVGEGT. V was shortened by 4 bases and J by 1 base, with 10 bases between the two germline ends. The CDR3 runs to 14 residues. Here the CDR3 reads CASSWRALQETQYF. Here the CDR3 DNA reads TGTGCCAGCAGTTGGAGGGCGCTCCAAGAGACCCAGTACTTC.

This chain joins TRBV5-1 and TRBJ2-7, with TRBD2 matching 7 bases. The V gene's germline CDR1 is SGHRS and CDR2 YFSETQ. This CDR3 spans 14 amino acids. Germline trimming cut 5 bases from V and 5 bases from J; bases unmatched to any gene: 10. The CDR3 DNA follows: TGCGCCAGCAGACCCCCGGGGAGGGCCGACGAGCAGTACTTC. It translates to CASRPPGRADEQYF. Together with reference TRBV5-1 and TRBJ2-7, the CDR3 gives the full variable domain: KAGVTQTPRYLIKTRGQQVTLSCSPISGHRSVSWYQQTPGQGLQFLFEYFSETQRNKGNFPGRFSGRQFSNSRSEMNVSTLELGDSALYLCASRPPGRADEQYFGPGTRLTVT.

Concerning this clonotype itself: The junction departs from the called germline gene at one end, perhaps through a read error. The J gene is TRBJ2-7, the V gene TRBV6-2 or TRBV6-3; TRBD1 matches 9 bases. Germline V gives CDR1 MNHEY, CDR2 SVGEGT. This CDR3 comprises 15 residues. CDR3 bases: TGTGCCAGCAGATACTCCAAGGACAGGGGATCACAGCAGTACTTC. Translated, it gives CASRYSKDRGSQQYF.

In this sample, this clonotype turned up a few times. The CDR3 loop is CASSQGQSGNTIYF. CDR3 sequence (DNA): TGTGCCAGCAGCCAAGGACAGTCTGGAAACACCATATATTTT. The chain couples TRBV3-1 to TRBJ1-3; D perhaps matches TRBD1 (5 bases). Trimming left V 1 base short and J 1 base short, with 5 bases between. CDR1 and CDR2 (germline): LGHDT, YNNKEL (reference sequence). CDR3 length: 14 amino acids. Full variable domain (missing parts from reference TRBV3-1 and TRBJ1-3): DTAVSQTPKYLVTQMGNDKSIKCEQNLGHDTMYWYKQDSKKFLKIMFSYNNKELIINETVPNRFSPKSPDKAHLNLHINSLELGDSAVYFCASSQGQSGNTIYFGEGSWLTVV.

This clonotype was recorded once. The V and J genes are TRBV29-1 and TRBJ1-1; 8 nucleotides align to TRBD1. The CDR3 loop spans 14 amino acids. Losses at the gene ends were 0 bases for V and 6 bases for J; bases not matched to a gene: 6. Germline CDR1 SQVTM, CDR2 ANQGSEA. This CDR3 is CSVEDRDRPPEAFF. CDR3 nucleotide sequence: TGCAGCGTTGAAGATCGGGACAGGCCCCCTGAAGCTTTCTTT.

This chain links TRBV7-9 with TRBJ2-5, with 7 bases that match TRBD2. Germline trimming cut 4 bases from V and 5 bases from J; bases unmatched to any gene: 7. The CDR3 has 14 amino acids. Per the germline V gene, CDR1 is SEHNR and CDR2 is FQNEAQ (reference sequence). This CDR3 reads CASSYGGSPETQYF. As DNA, the CDR3 is TGTGCCAGCAGCTACGGGGGGTCCCCGGAGACCCAGTACTTC.

Ten or more counts support this clonotype. The chain uses TRBV9 and TRBJ2-7, with 7 bases fitting TRBD2. The V segment lost 3 bases and the J segment 5 bases; nucleotides outside the gene matches: 11. Germline V gene sequence: CDR1 SGDLS, CDR2 YYNGEE. The CDR3 has 15 amino acids. CDR3 in amino acids: CASSEGLGGMDEQYF. The CDR3 nucleotides are TGTGCCAGCAGCGAAGGATTGGGGGGGATGGACGAGCAGTACTTC.

This clonotype has a handful of counts. J is TRBJ1-4 and V is TRBV5-1; D remains ambiguous. Germline CDR1 and CDR2: SGHRS and YFSETQ. With 4 bases removed from V and 5 bases from J, the gap between germline ends came to 9 bases. The CDR3 runs to 13 residues. This chain's CDR3 is CASSPGLNEKLFF. The CDR3 coding sequence is TGCGCCAGCAGCCCCGGTTTGAATGAAAAACTGTTTTTT.

This clonotype was counted between two and nine times. The rearrangement joins TRBV3-1 to TRBJ1-1; D is unclear. V was trimmed by 2 bases and J by 4 bases, leaving 8 bases between them. The CDR3 runs 13 residues. Per the germline V gene, CDR1 is LGHDT and CDR2 is YNNKEL (reference sequence). CDR3: CASSQHLGTEAFF. In nucleotides, the CDR3 is TGTGCCAGCAGCCAACATCTAGGCACTGAAGCTTTCTTT.

Of note for this clonotype: This clone may be a read error of a much larger clone one base away. The V gene is TRBV6-6, the J gene TRBJ2-2; D unclear. This CDR3 spans 12 amino acids. Deletions cut 4 bases from V and 4 bases from J, with 4 bases between. CDR1 and CDR2 (germline): MNHNY, SVGAGI (reference sequence). The CDR3 region is CASSWRTGELFF. Here the CDR3 DNA reads TGTGCCAGCAGTTGGCGCACCGGGGAGCTGTTTTTT.

V is TRBV7-9 and J is TRBJ2-5; TRBD2 agrees at 9 bases. The V gene end was trimmed by 1 base and the J gene end by 3 bases; junction bases not matched to a gene: 3. Germline CDR1 and CDR2: SEHNR and FQNEAQ (reference sequence). This CDR3 has 15 residues. CDR3 DNA: TGTGCCAGCAGCTTAGTTCGACTAGCGGAAGAGACCCAGTACTTC. Its translation is CASSLVRLAEETQYF.